This TCR beta chain was sequenced for a study of shared clonotypes between healthy human individuals. The CDR3 contains 15 residues. The germline CDR1 and CDR2 sequences are KGHSH and LQKENI. Losses at the gene ends were 4 bases for V and 2 bases for J; bases not matched to a gene: 5. TCRdb's copy holds only in-frame clones and misses some; the assay was immunoSEQ multiplex PCR. Among 550,000 to 800,000 clones listed, around 67% were seen once. Sequenced material: memory CD4+ T cells sorted from blood. Subset meaning: CD45RA-negative fraction. This chain links TRBV18 with TRBJ1-3; 7 nucleotides agree with TRBD1. The receptor comes from a woman aged 30 to 39 in good health. CDR3 region: CASSQGQRAGNTIYF. In nucleotides, the CDR3 is TGTGCCAGCTCACAGGGACAGCGGGCTGGAAACACCATATATTTT.